This T cell receptor beta chain originates from a study of shared clonotypes between healthy human individuals. There are 14 residues in the CDR3. Trimming pared 6 bases from V and 6 bases from J, leaving 15 bases between. Germline V gives CDR1 MRHNA, CDR2 SNTAGT. Profiling relied on immunoSEQ multiplex PCR, and the TCRdb table lists in-frame clones only, not all of them. The repertoire holds around 550,000 clones, about 96% seen once, with approximately 0.06% in the top ten. The receptor was derived from a woman younger than 45 in good health. The chain carries TRBV6-4 and TRBJ2-1; D tentatively reads TRBD1 or TRBD2 (5 bases each). Source material: naive CD4+ T cells sorted from blood. As for subset: CD45RA+ positively selected. The CDR3 is CASSRGTSGNEQFF. DNA of the CDR3: TGTGCCAGCAGCAGAGGGACGTCGGGCAATGAGCAGTTCTTC.